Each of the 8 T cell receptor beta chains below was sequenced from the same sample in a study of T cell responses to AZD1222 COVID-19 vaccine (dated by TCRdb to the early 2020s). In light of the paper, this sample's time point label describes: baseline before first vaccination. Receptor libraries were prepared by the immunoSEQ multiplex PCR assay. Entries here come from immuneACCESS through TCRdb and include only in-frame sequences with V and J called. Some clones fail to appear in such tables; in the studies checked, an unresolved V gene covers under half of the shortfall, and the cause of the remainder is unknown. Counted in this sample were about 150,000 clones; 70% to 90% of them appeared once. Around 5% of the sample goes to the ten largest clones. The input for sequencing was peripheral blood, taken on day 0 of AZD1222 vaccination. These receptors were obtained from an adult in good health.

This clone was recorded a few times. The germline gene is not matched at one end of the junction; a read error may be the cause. CDR3 loop: CASSLGGRWGQYF. The CDR3 DNA follows: TGTGCCAGCAGTTTAGGAGGCCGGTGGGGCCAGTACTTC. The gene calls are TRBV11-1 and TRBJ2-5; a possible D gene is TRBD2 (5 bases). The CDR3 is 13 residues long. Germline V gives CDR1 SGHAT, CDR2 FQDESV (reference sequence).

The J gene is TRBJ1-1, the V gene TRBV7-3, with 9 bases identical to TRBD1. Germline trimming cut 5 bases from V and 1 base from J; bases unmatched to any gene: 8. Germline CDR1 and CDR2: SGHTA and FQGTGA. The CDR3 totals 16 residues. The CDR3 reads CASSHHPGQGNTEAFF. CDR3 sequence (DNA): TGTGCCAGCAGCCACCATCCGGGACAGGGGAACACTGAAGCTTTCTTT.

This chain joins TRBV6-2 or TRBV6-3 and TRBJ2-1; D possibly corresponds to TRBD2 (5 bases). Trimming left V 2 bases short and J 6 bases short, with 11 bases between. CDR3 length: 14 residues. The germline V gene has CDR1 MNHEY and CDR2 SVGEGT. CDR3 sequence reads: CASSYNQEGNEQFF. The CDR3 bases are TGTGCCAGCAGTTACAATCAAGAGGGCAATGAGCAGTTCTTC.

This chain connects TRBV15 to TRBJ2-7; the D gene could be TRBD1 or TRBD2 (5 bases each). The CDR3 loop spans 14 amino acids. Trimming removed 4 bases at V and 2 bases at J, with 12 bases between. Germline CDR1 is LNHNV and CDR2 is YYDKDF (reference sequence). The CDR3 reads CATSTIGTPYEQYF. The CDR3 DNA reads TGTGCCACCAGCACCATAGGGACCCCCTACGAGCAGTACTTC.

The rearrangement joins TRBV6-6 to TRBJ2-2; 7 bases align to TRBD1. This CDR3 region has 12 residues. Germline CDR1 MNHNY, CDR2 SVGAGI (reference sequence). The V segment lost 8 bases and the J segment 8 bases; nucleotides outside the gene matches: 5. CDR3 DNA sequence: TGTGCCAGCGGCAGGGGGTCAGGGGAGCTGTTTTTT. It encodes CASGRGSGELFF.

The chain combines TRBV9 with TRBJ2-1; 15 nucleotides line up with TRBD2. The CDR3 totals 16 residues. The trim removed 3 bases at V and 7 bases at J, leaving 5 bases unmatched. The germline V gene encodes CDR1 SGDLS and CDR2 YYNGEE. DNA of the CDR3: TGTGCCAGCAGCGCCGGACTAGCGGGAGGGCAAAATGAGCAGTTCTTC. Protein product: CASSAGLAGGQNEQFF.

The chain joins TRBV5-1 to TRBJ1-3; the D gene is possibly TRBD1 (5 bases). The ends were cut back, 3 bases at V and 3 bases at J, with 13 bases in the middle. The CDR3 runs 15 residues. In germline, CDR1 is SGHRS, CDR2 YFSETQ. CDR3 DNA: TGCGCCAGCAGCTATAACGGGGGGTTTGGAAACACCATATATTTT. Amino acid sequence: CASSYNGGFGNTIYF.

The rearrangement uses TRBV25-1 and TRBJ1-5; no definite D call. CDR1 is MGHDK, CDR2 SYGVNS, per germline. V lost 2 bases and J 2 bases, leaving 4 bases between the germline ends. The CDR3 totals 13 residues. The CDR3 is CASSEGGNQPQHF. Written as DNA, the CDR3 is TGTGCCAGCAGTGAAGGTGGCAATCAGCCCCAGCATTTT.